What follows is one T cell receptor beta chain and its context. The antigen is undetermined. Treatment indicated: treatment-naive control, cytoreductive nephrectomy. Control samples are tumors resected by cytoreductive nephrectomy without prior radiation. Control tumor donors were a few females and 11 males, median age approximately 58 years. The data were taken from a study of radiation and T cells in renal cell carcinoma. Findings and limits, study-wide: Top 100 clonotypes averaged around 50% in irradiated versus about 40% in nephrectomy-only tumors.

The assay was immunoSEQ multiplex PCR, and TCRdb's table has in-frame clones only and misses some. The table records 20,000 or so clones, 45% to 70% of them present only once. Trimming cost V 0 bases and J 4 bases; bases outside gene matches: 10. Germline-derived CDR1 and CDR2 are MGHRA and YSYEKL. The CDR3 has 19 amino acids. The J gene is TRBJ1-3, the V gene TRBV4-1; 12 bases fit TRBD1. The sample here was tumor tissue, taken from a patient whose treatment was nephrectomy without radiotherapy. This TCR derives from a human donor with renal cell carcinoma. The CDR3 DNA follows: TGCGCCAGCAGCCAAGATTCAGCGGGACAGGGGGCGCGAGGAAACACCATATATTTT. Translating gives CASSQDSAGQGARGNTIYF.